The rows below give T cell receptor beta chains drawn from one sample of a study of cytomegalovirus exposure and HLA in healthy donors. Produced via immunoSEQ multiplex PCR; TCRdb's table is partial and in-frame only. The repertoire holds 150,000 to 190,000 clones, roughly four fifths seen once, with roughly 1.4% in the top ten. The sequenced sample was PBMCs. The origin of the receptors is a man between 18 and 35 years old in good health and CMV-seronegative. Both conserved end residues are part of each CDR3. D genes are given only for firm matches. A row's size may be missing; if present it is once, few, many or a size class.

d_call clone_size j_call v_call cdr3_nt cdr3_aa
TRBD2 once TRBJ2-1 TRBV9 TGTGCCAGCAGCGTAGAGGCGGGAGCCCCTGCTGAGCAGTTCTTC CASSVEAGAPAEQFF
. . TRBJ2-7 TRBV5-8 TGTGCCAGCAGCTTGACAGGGAGCGACGAGCAGTACTTC CASSLTGSDEQYF
TRBD1 . TRBJ2-7 TRBV6-5 TGTGCCAGCCGGACAGGGGGCTACGAGCAGTACTTC CASRTGGYEQYF
. . TRBJ2-7 TRBV28 TGTGCCAGCAGTCGCAATGGCCCCTACGAGCAGTACTTC CASSRNGPYEQYF
. . TRBJ2-5 TRBV19 TGTGCCAGTAGTAGGGCTCCGTACCAAGAGACCCAGTACTTC CASSRAPYQETQYF
TRBD1 . TRBJ1-4 TRBV7-9 TGTGCCAGCAGCTCGACAGGGGGGGATGAAAAACTGTTTTTT CASSSTGGDEKLFF
TRBD1 . TRBJ2-2 TRBV4-3 TGCGCCAGCAGCCGGTCGGGACAGGGGGCCGGGGAGCTGTTTTTT CASSRSGQGAGELFF
TRBD1 . TRBJ2-1 TRBV5-1 TGCGCCAGCAGCAGTACCGGGACAGCTTCCTACAATGAGCAGTTCTTC CASSSTGTASYNEQFF
. . TRBJ2-7 TRBV5-1 TGCGCCAGCAGCCTCCGTAGCGAGCAGTACTTC CASSLRSEQYF
TRBD1 . TRBJ1-4 TRBV30 TGTGCCTGGAGCCTAGACAGGGGGAGGGAAAAACTGTTTTTT CAWSLDRGREKLFF
. . TRBJ2-7 TRBV6-5 TGTGCCAGCAGTTACTTGAGGGGGAACGAGCAGTACTTC CASSYLRGNEQYF
. . TRBJ2-7 TRBV9 TGTGCCAGCAGCGTAGGGGCGGGCCTCTCCTACGAGCAGTACTTC CASSVGAGLSYEQYF
. . TRBJ1-1 TRBV18 TGTGCCAGCTCAGCCGACAGTGCCACTGAAGCTTTCTTT CASSADSATEAFF
. . TRBJ1-5 TRBV5-5 TGTGCCAGCAGCGAAAGCGGAATGAATCAGCCCCAGCATTTT CASSESGMNQPQHF
TRBD2 . TRBJ2-1 TRBV7-9 TGTGCCAGCAGCCTCAGCGGGACCGCGGGTGAGCAGTTCTTC CASSLSGTAGEQFF
. once TRBJ1-1 TRBV19 TGTGCCAGTAGTGCCGGACAGATAGCTGAAGCTTTCTTT CASSAGQIAEAFF
. . TRBJ2-1 TRBV27 TGTGCCAGCAGTTTTCCCCCTGGGGCTGAGCAGTTCTTC CASSFPPGAEQFF
. . TRBJ2-3 TRBV5-1 TGCGCCAGCAGCTCTTCCCAGGATACGCAGTATTTT CASSSSQDTQYF
. . TRBJ1-1 TRBV30 TGTGCCTCGGCGGAGGGGCACACTGAAGCTTTCTTT CASAEGHTEAFF
. once TRBJ2-1 TRBV25-1 TGTGCCAGCAGTGAACCCGGACTGGCCGAGATGGGGGAGCAGTTCTTC CASSEPGLAEMGEQFF
TRBD2 . TRBJ2-1 TRBV5-1 TGCGCCAGCAGCTTTAGCGGGCTTCCCTACAATGAGCAGTTCTTC CASSFSGLPYNEQFF
. few TRBJ2-3 TRBV18 TGTGCCAGCTCACCATCGGGATCAAGTAGCACAGATACGCAGTATTTT CASSPSGSSSTDTQYF
. few TRBJ2-7 TRBV28 TGTGCCAGCAGTGACGGGAGTTACGAGCAGTACTTC CASSDGSYEQYF
TRBD1 . TRBJ2-7 TRBV27 TGTGCCAGCAGCGGACAGGGCCCCTACGAGCAGTACTTC CASSGQGPYEQYF
. . TRBJ2-1 TRBV5-4 TGTGCCAGCAGCTTGGGCGGAGCCGCCTACAATGAGCAGTTCTTC CASSLGGAAYNEQFF
. . TRBJ2-5 TRBV28 TGTGCCAGCAGTCAACAGGAGACCCAGTACTTC CASSQQETQYF
. . TRBJ2-1 TRBV5-1 TGCGCCAGCAGCTTGGGACAAAGGAATGAGCAGTTCTTC CASSLGQRNEQFF
TRBD2 . TRBJ2-7 TRBV7-8 TGTGCCAGCAGCTTTTTGCTAGCGGGAGCCTACGAGCAGTACTTC CASSFLLAGAYEQYF
TRBD1 . TRBJ2-5 TRBV4-3 TGCGCCAGCAGCCAAGATTGGACAGGGGGATTCCAAGAGACCCAGTACTTC CASSQDWTGGFQETQYF